The rows below give T cell receptor beta chains drawn from one sample of a study of T cell repertoires in cytomegalovirus infection. TCRdb called the reads again in MiXCR, with one record for every CDR3 protein. The sample has under 800,000 distinct CDR3 sequences, 24% seen once. Sequenced: CD8+ T cells from PBMCs. These receptor sequences come from a human donor in good health (CMV status not recorded). Some clones in this sample may be carry-over from other donors' samples. Each CDR3 is given with its conserved first and last residue. The order of the fields is J gene, V gene, D gene, clone size, CDR3 DNA, CDR3 protein. D genes are given only for firm matches. Clone size is not always given. Where it is, it says once, few, many or a class for expanded clones.

j_call: TRBJ2-7; v_call: TRBV19; d_call: .; clone_size: .; cdr3_nt: TGTGCCAGTAGTATATCGGGGGTAGAACGCTACGAGCAGTACTTC; cdr3_aa: CASSISGVERYEQYF
j_call: TRBJ2-1; v_call: TRBV10-3; d_call: .; clone_size: many; cdr3_nt: TGTGCCATCAGTGATGCGAATGAGCAGTTCTTC; cdr3_aa: CAISDANEQFF
j_call: TRBJ2-3; v_call: TRBV2; d_call: .; clone_size: .; cdr3_nt: TGTGCCAGCAGTGAATTGGCAGGGGGAGGAACAGATACGCAGTATTTT; cdr3_aa: CASSELAGGGTDTQYF
j_call: TRBJ1-4; v_call: TRBV7-3; d_call: .; clone_size: .; cdr3_nt: TGTGCCAGCAGCTTAGGGTGGCAGGGGTCCCCGAAGATTGAAAAACTGTTTTTT; cdr3_aa: CASSLGWQGSPKIEKLFF
j_call: TRBJ2-1; v_call: TRBV20-1; d_call: TRBD2; clone_size: few; cdr3_nt: TGCAGTGCCCCTAGCGGGGGGCGTGGGGATGAGCAGTTCTTC; cdr3_aa: CSAPSGGRGDEQFF
j_call: TRBJ2-7; v_call: TRBV5-5; d_call: .; clone_size: few; cdr3_nt: TGTGCCAGCAGCTTGACGCCTAAACCCCGTAAATCCTACGAGCAGTACTTC; cdr3_aa: CASSLTPKPRKSYEQYF
j_call: TRBJ2-3; v_call: TRBV28; d_call: .; clone_size: .; cdr3_nt: TGTGCCAGCAGTGACGGGAGCCCCCGGAGTACGCAGTATTTT; cdr3_aa: CASSDGSPRSTQYF
j_call: TRBJ1-2; v_call: TRBV10-2; d_call: .; clone_size: few; cdr3_nt: TGCGCCAGCACAACCCCCGGTGACTATGGCTACACCTTC; cdr3_aa: CASTTPGDYGYTF
j_call: TRBJ1-2; v_call: TRBV29-1; d_call: .; clone_size: .; cdr3_nt: TGCAGCGTTGTGGGAGCACCATTCTATGGCTACACCTTC; cdr3_aa: CSVVGAPFYGYTF
j_call: TRBJ2-3; v_call: TRBV29-1; d_call: TRBD2; clone_size: .; cdr3_nt: TGCAGCGTTGAAGATCTAGCGGGGGCCTTAACCGCATCGGATACGCAGTATTTT; cdr3_aa: CSVEDLAGALTASDTQYF
j_call: TRBJ2-1; v_call: TRBV12-3/TRBV12-4; d_call: .; clone_size: few; cdr3_nt: TGTGCCAGCAGGGCCTCCCAAACGGAGCCTTCCTACAATGAGCAGTTCTTC; cdr3_aa: CASRASQTEPSYNEQFF
j_call: TRBJ2-1; v_call: TRBV7-9; d_call: TRBD1; clone_size: .; cdr3_nt: TGTGCCAGCAGCTTAGGGACCGGGACAGAGTACAATGAGCAGTTCTTC; cdr3_aa: CASSLGTGTEYNEQFF
j_call: TRBJ2-7; v_call: TRBV20-1; d_call: .; clone_size: few; cdr3_nt: TGCAGTGCTAGAGATCTTGACTCCTACGAGCAGTACTTC; cdr3_aa: CSARDLDSYEQYF
j_call: TRBJ1-4; v_call: TRBV20-1; d_call: .; clone_size: many; cdr3_nt: TGCAGTGCTAGTGACCCCGCAGGTCTTAGGAATGAAAAACTGTTTTTT; cdr3_aa: CSASDPAGLRNEKLFF
j_call: TRBJ2-5; v_call: TRBV6-2/TRBV6-3; d_call: TRBD2; clone_size: few; cdr3_nt: TGTGCCAGCAGGGGGAGGACTAGCGGACGGGAGACCCAGTACTTC; cdr3_aa: CASRGRTSGRETQYF
j_call: TRBJ2-1; v_call: TRBV7-2; d_call: TRBD1; clone_size: many; cdr3_nt: TGTGCCAGCAGCTTAGACTCGAGGACAGGGTACGATGAGCAGTTCTTC; cdr3_aa: CASSLDSRTGYDEQFF
j_call: TRBJ1-1; v_call: TRBV12-3/TRBV12-4; d_call: TRBD1; clone_size: .; cdr3_nt: TGTGCCAGCACCTGGGACAGGGTCTATGGCACTGAAGCTTTCTTT; cdr3_aa: CASTWDRVYGTEAFF
j_call: TRBJ2-1; v_call: TRBV11-2; d_call: .; clone_size: many; cdr3_nt: TGTGCCAGCAGCTTTTATTTATGGGGGAGCTCCTACAATGAGCAGTTCTTC; cdr3_aa: CASSFYLWGSSYNEQFF
j_call: TRBJ2-6; v_call: TRBV29-1; d_call: TRBD2; clone_size: few; cdr3_nt: TGCAGCGTTCGACTAGCGGGACCTAACGTCCTGACTTTC; cdr3_aa: CSVRLAGPNVLTF
j_call: TRBJ2-4; v_call: TRBV12-3/TRBV12-4; d_call: .; clone_size: few; cdr3_nt: TGTGCCAGCACATCCCGCCAGGGGGGGAGGAACATTCAGTACTTC; cdr3_aa: CASTSRQGGRNIQYF
j_call: TRBJ1-5; v_call: TRBV7-9; d_call: TRBD1; clone_size: many; cdr3_nt: TGTGCCAGCAGCCAATACACAGGGGTCAATCAGCCCCAGCATTTT; cdr3_aa: CASSQYTGVNQPQHF
j_call: TRBJ2-3; v_call: TRBV19; d_call: TRBD2; clone_size: .; cdr3_nt: TGTGCCAGTAGTATTCCCCTGGCTAGCGGGGGCACAGATACGCAGTATTTT; cdr3_aa: CASSIPLASGGTDTQYF
j_call: TRBJ2-7; v_call: TRBV23-1; d_call: .; clone_size: .; cdr3_nt: TGCGCCAGCAGTCAATACTCCAACGGGGCCCCCAGCTCCTACGAGCAGTACTTC; cdr3_aa: CASSQYSNGAPSSYEQYF
j_call: TRBJ1-2; v_call: TRBV7-9; d_call: .; clone_size: many; cdr3_nt: TGTGCCAGCAGCTTATTACGGGGGGCCTCTGACTATGGCTACACCTTC; cdr3_aa: CASSLLRGASDYGYTF
j_call: TRBJ2-3; v_call: TRBV7-2; d_call: TRBD2; clone_size: .; cdr3_nt: TGTGCCAGCAGTCTAAGCGGGGTGTCCGGGGATACGCAGTATTTT; cdr3_aa: CASSLSGVSGDTQYF
j_call: TRBJ2-2; v_call: TRBV7-9; d_call: .; clone_size: .; cdr3_nt: TGTGCCAGCAGCTTAGGTGCAGTTCCGGGCACCGGGGAGCTGTTTTTT; cdr3_aa: CASSLGAVPGTGELFF
j_call: TRBJ1-2; v_call: TRBV19; d_call: .; clone_size: once; cdr3_nt: TGTGTCAGTTCCGGGACGCCTATCTATGGCTACACCTTC; cdr3_aa: CVSSGTPIYGYTF
j_call: TRBJ2-3; v_call: TRBV29-1; d_call: TRBD2; clone_size: .; cdr3_nt: TGCAGCGTTGGTAGCGGGGGCCCGACAGATACGCAGTATTTT; cdr3_aa: CSVGSGGPTDTQYF
j_call: TRBJ2-3; v_call: TRBV29-1; d_call: TRBD1; clone_size: .; cdr3_nt: TGCAGCGGAGACAGGGTAAACACAGATACGCAGTATTTT; cdr3_aa: CSGDRVNTDTQYF
j_call: TRBJ1-1; v_call: TRBV7-6; d_call: .; clone_size: many; cdr3_nt: TGTGCCAGCAGCGACAGCGCATTCACTGAAGCTTTCTTT; cdr3_aa: CASSDSAFTEAFF
j_call: TRBJ1-1; v_call: TRBV28; d_call: TRBD1; clone_size: .; cdr3_nt: TGTGCCAGCAGTTGGGACAGGCAAATGAACACTGAAGCTTTCTTT; cdr3_aa: CASSWDRQMNTEAFF
j_call: TRBJ1-4; v_call: TRBV7-2; d_call: .; clone_size: few; cdr3_nt: TGTGCCAGCAGCTTACGGATTATTGGCAGGGGTAATGAAAAACTGTTTTTT; cdr3_aa: CASSLRIIGRGNEKLFF
j_call: TRBJ2-1; v_call: TRBV28; d_call: .; clone_size: few; cdr3_nt: TGTGCCAGCAGTTTAGTGCCCCCCCCGGAGGAGCAGTTCTTC; cdr3_aa: CASSLVPPPEEQFF
j_call: TRBJ2-5; v_call: TRBV6-5; d_call: TRBD2; clone_size: few; cdr3_nt: TGTGCCAGCAGTCGGACTAGCGGGGGAGGGACCCAGTACTTC; cdr3_aa: CASSRTSGGGTQYF
j_call: TRBJ2-5; v_call: TRBV5-5; d_call: .; clone_size: .; cdr3_nt: TGTGCCAGCATATCCCACTTGGGAGAGACCCAGTACTTC; cdr3_aa: CASISHLGETQYF
j_call: TRBJ2-2; v_call: TRBV9; d_call: .; clone_size: .; cdr3_nt: TGTGCCAGCAGCGTAGAACCGGGGGCTAACACCGGGGAGCTGTTTTTT; cdr3_aa: CASSVEPGANTGELFF
j_call: TRBJ1-2; v_call: TRBV7-2; d_call: .; clone_size: few; cdr3_nt: TGTGCCAGCAGAGTACCGGGACCCGAAGGGTATGGCTACACCTTC; cdr3_aa: CASRVPGPEGYGYTF
j_call: TRBJ1-5; v_call: TRBV7-6; d_call: .; clone_size: .; cdr3_nt: TGTGCCAGCAGCCCCCCAGGGCACAATCAGCCCCAGCATTTT; cdr3_aa: CASSPPGHNQPQHF
j_call: TRBJ2-1; v_call: TRBV6-5; d_call: .; clone_size: many; cdr3_nt: TGTGCCAGCAGTTGGGACGGACCCTACAATGAGCAGTTCTTC; cdr3_aa: CASSWDGPYNEQFF
j_call: TRBJ1-4; v_call: TRBV7-8; d_call: .; clone_size: many; cdr3_nt: TGTGCCAGCAGCTTAGCCGCGGGGACTAATGAAAAACTGTTTTTT; cdr3_aa: CASSLAAGTNEKLFF
j_call: TRBJ2-1; v_call: TRBV9; d_call: TRBD2; clone_size: .; cdr3_nt: TGTGCCAGCAGCGACGGGACTAGCGGGAGCAATGAGCAGTTCTTC; cdr3_aa: CASSDGTSGSNEQFF
j_call: TRBJ2-3; v_call: TRBV11-2; d_call: TRBD2; clone_size: .; cdr3_nt: TGTGCCAGCAGCTTAAGGGTAGTTAGCGGGGGGGGCACAGATACGCAGTATTTT; cdr3_aa: CASSLRVVSGGGTDTQYF
j_call: TRBJ2-2; v_call: TRBV11-3; d_call: .; clone_size: .; cdr3_nt: TGTGCCAGCAGCTTAAACCCTAAAACGGACACCGGGGAGCTGTTTTTT; cdr3_aa: CASSLNPKTDTGELFF
j_call: TRBJ2-5; v_call: TRBV12-3/TRBV12-4; d_call: .; clone_size: few; cdr3_nt: TGTGCCAGCAGTTGGGTTAACAGGGTTCAAGAGACCCAGTACTTC; cdr3_aa: CASSWVNRVQETQYF
j_call: TRBJ2-6; v_call: TRBV7-9; d_call: .; clone_size: many; cdr3_nt: TGTGCCAGCAGCCCCACCGGGGCCGGGGCCAACGTCCTGACTTTC; cdr3_aa: CASSPTGAGANVLTF
j_call: TRBJ2-3; v_call: TRBV28; d_call: .; clone_size: many; cdr3_nt: TGTGCCAGCAGCCCCCGAGGGGCGGCTAGCACAGATACGCAGTATTTT; cdr3_aa: CASSPRGAASTDTQYF
j_call: TRBJ1-5; v_call: TRBV4-1; d_call: .; clone_size: few; cdr3_nt: TGCGCCAGCAGCCCCGAGATAGGAATTAATAGCAATCAGCCCCAGCATTTT; cdr3_aa: CASSPEIGINSNQPQHF
j_call: TRBJ2-7; v_call: TRBV7-6; d_call: TRBD1; clone_size: many; cdr3_nt: TGTGCCAGCAGCTGGGACAGGGACGAGCAGTACTTC; cdr3_aa: CASSWDRDEQYF
j_call: TRBJ2-7; v_call: TRBV27; d_call: .; clone_size: .; cdr3_nt: TGTGCCAGCAGCCCGGGCACAGGCCTCCGCGAGCAGTACTTC; cdr3_aa: CASSPGTGLREQYF
j_call: TRBJ2-2; v_call: TRBV7-9; d_call: .; clone_size: .; cdr3_nt: TGTGCCAGCAGCTTTCTGGGGTCGTCGGGGGAGCTGTTTTTT; cdr3_aa: CASSFLGSSGELFF
j_call: TRBJ2-1; v_call: TRBV7-3; d_call: .; clone_size: .; cdr3_nt: TGTGCCAGCGCGTTAACCTACAATGAGCAGTTCTTC; cdr3_aa: CASALTYNEQFF
j_call: TRBJ2-3; v_call: TRBV4-1; d_call: .; clone_size: few; cdr3_nt: TGCGCCAGCAGCCAGGCCCCCGGGCTAGCAGATACGCAGTATTTT; cdr3_aa: CASSQAPGLADTQYF